Included here is one TCR beta chain sequence, with context. Germline lookup yields CDR1 MNHEY and CDR2 SMNVEV (reference sequence). The CDR3 is made up of 14 amino acids. V was pared by 7 bases and J by 4 bases, with 16 bases between. The entry originates in a study of shared clonotypes between healthy human individuals. The naive CD8 subset, CD45RO-negative cells positively selected for CCR7, excluded terminally differentiated effector memory CD45RA+ cells. Each subset's genomic DNA was shared equally among a number of immunoSEQ plates. Sequencing was performed with immunoSEQ multiplex PCR; in TCRdb, only in-frame clones are kept and a portion is missing. The repertoire has 2 million to 2.5 million clones, 90% to 95% of them found once; the top ten carry over 1.5%.

This rearrangement joins TRBV27 to TRBJ1-1, with D perhaps TRBD1 (6 bases). Sequencing was done on a sample of naive CD8+ T cells from PBMCs. The receptor's source is a man younger than 30 in good health. Some clones in this sample may be carry-over from other donors' samples. The CDR3 reads CASKVGGGGTEAFF. The CDR3 DNA reads as TGTGCCAGCAAGGTAGGGGGAGGCGGCACTGAAGCTTTCTTT.